The T cell receptor (beta chain) described here comes from a study of cytomegalovirus exposure and HLA in healthy donors (TCRdb year 2017). Regarding the research as a whole: An earlier analysis of roughly 610 of the donors reported approximately 260 Gb of sequence data and about 120 million unique TCR beta sequences obtained from about 180 million T cells. Roughly 300 gigabases of sequencing data and 80 million or so unique TCR sequences were included in an early release covering several hundred HLA-typed donors. Of the 300 to 450 genotyped donors, over 80% were placed in the genetic ancestry cluster associated with self-reported Caucasian donors. The study aimed to test whether signatures of past pathogen exposure could be identified by cataloging public T cell receptors. The study used immunosequencing to profile the T cell repertoires of 666 subjects and linked those repertoires to cytomegalovirus serostatus. Along with the roughly 670-subject first cohort, a separate validation cohort of over 90 different subjects was used. The study combined high-throughput TCR immunosequencing, statistical association of individual TCRs with disease status, and machine learning to predict cytomegalovirus infection status. A later analysis re-analyzed previously published TCR beta repertoires from 666 donors and added high-resolution HLA genotyping to study TCR occurrence patterns. In the later analysis, no new phenotypic data were used to find candidate immune exposures; instead, reliance was placed on TCR beta sequences and their occurrence across donors. An earlier analysis of 587 of the donors used high-throughput TCR beta sequencing to judge whether each TCR beta V gene segment behaved as functional or pseudogenic. Donor age, sex, ethnicity and CMV serostatus were compiled together with the repertoire data. A later genetic analysis took genome-wide SNP genotypes for about three fifths of the roughly 700 donors and used that subset as a discovery cohort. Every discovery cohort repertoire had been produced on one sequencing platform. HLA typing covered class I and class II loci at four-digit resolution. The number of donors typed differed by locus, with about 620-630 for A, B, C, DRB1 and DQB1, 522 for DQA1, some 570 for DPA1, and approximately 470 for DPB1. Because of strong linkage in the cohort, five DR-DQ haplotypes were treated as single units for association and clustering. Among about 400 genotyped donors of the cohort, an average of roughly 230,000 unique TCR beta nucleotide sequences was sequenced per donor, of which approximately 19% were non-productive.

Preparation of the library involved the immunoSEQ multiplex PCR assay. The multiplex PCR relied on a mix of 60 forward primers for TCR Vbeta segments and 13 reverse primers for TCR Jbeta segments. The CDR3 region of rearranged TCR beta genes was amplified from genomic DNA with a multiplex PCR assay. On the Illumina HiSeq System, the amplified TCR beta libraries were sequenced as 87-base-pair reads. On the study's bioinformatics: A later analysis counted about 82 million unique TCR beta chains across the approximately 700 repertoires, and 9 million to 14 million of these chains were shared by at least two donors. Raw reads were error-corrected and collapsed into unique sequences by a nearest-neighbor algorithm in which closely related sequences were merged to remove PCR and sequencing errors. Alignment of CDR3 sequences to IMGT reference sequences was used to assign V, D and J gene segments. For a sequence to be retained, a match of at least six nucleotides was required to both a V gene segment and a J gene segment. A rearrangement was called productive if the CDR3 had no stop codons and remained in frame with V and J, and every other rearrangement was called non-productive. Following IMGT convention, CDR3 was defined as the stretch from the second conserved V-encoded cysteine to the conserved J-encoded phenylalanine. In an earlier analysis of more than 550 of the donors, sequences lacking an unambiguous match to a single V gene segment were excluded. An earlier analysis of some 500 of the donors classified V segments as functional when productive rearrangements were above 56.7% and as segregating when the standard deviation between donors was above 5%. To diagnose cytomegalovirus status from the catalog of TCR beta chain sequences, a statistical classification framework was built. A later analysis assigned V and J genes by comparing TCR nucleotide sequences with IMGT/GENE-DB human TR gene sequences. The TCRdist pipeline was used in a later analysis to assign CDR3 sequences and most-parsimonious VDJ recombination scenarios. A later analysis defined each TCR beta chain by its CDR3 amino acid sequence plus V-gene family, and excluded reads lacking a unique V-gene family. As a way to deal with suspected cross-contamination and a sequencing artifact, a later analysis dropped more than 500 nucleotide sequences that were highly shared and had low generation probability. A later analysis calculated a clonal expansion index for each public chain from normalized within-repertoire ranks of inferred template counts. In a later analysis, generation probabilities were computed with a VDJ recombination model fitted to out-of-frame rearrangements, and the resulting probabilities were checked against IGoR. In a later analysis, TCR-TCR, TCR-HLA and TCR-CMV co-occurrence was scored with hypergeometric tests, and a repertoire-size bias correction was applied to TCR pairs. False discovery rates were estimated in a later analysis by permuting HLA or CMV assignments 20 times. In a later analysis, co-occurring TCRs were grouped using DBSCAN, and TCRdist sequence similarity was added for clustering within HLA-allele-positive subsets. For co-occurrence clustering, repertoires with fewer than 30,000 or more than 120,000 public chains were excluded, along with a handful of repertoires with anomalous nucleotide sharing. TCRdb took over this immuneACCESS table, retaining in-frame rearrangements with V and J assigned. Such tables are incomplete; in checked studies, under half of the missing clones stem from an unresolved V gene, and the remainder is unexplained. From that table come the V and J calls and clone size; the DNA was used to work out D and trimming. In this sample the table shows 170,000 or so clones, just under 80% of which occur a single time. Clones ranked in the top ten supply 1% of the sample.

Per the germline V gene, SGHTA is the CDR1 and FQGNSA is the CDR2. V gives up 7 bases and J gives up 3 bases, and the segment between their germline ends measures 19 bases. From the cysteine through the phenylalanine, the CDR3 covers 15 amino acids. Of the read, only the CDR3 DNA is kept; its 45 bases are in frame from base 1. What the study reported, not specific to this receptor: A later genetic analysis reported fewer N-insertions in productive TCRs among donors in an Asian-associated ancestry cluster than the approximately 700-donor mean. Linkage disequilibrium might explain the correlated functional status among segregating V segments, but an unknown experimental factor could not be excluded. In a later analysis, most CMV-associated TCR beta chains were found to appear HLA-restricted, with HLA associations seemingly driven largely by CMV exposure. In an earlier analysis of about 540 of the donors, most TCR beta V segments were observed in productive rearrangements about 87% or about 30% of the time, broadly matching IMGT annotations. The authors suggested that the approach could potentially be extended to other disease states and immunological phenotypes. Across donors, most TCR sequences were observed very rarely, whereas some public TCRs were present in many individuals. A later analysis found that TCR association rates varied across HLA loci, with DRB1 alleles showing the most associated TCRs and HLA-C alleles the fewest. V-gene and J-gene trimming of TCR beta chains was associated with a missense DCLRE1C variant in a later genetic analysis, and the association was replicated in an independent cohort. A later analysis found that HLA-associated TCR beta chains were more clonally expanded and had lower generation probabilities than equally common non-associated chains. Over 15 rarely observed V segments, including chromosome 9 orphons, were excluded from the earlier analysis of a few hundred of the donors because counts were too low. A later analysis reported that several top co-occurrence clusters appeared linked to parvovirus B19, influenza, CMV and Epstein-Barr virus. Only TCR beta chains were sequenced in this cohort, and the absence of alpha or paired-chain data limited detectable features. The sequencing pipeline was judged likely to have produced a cluster of highly shared sequence variants as a technical artifact. A later analysis associated about 16,000 TCR beta sequences with specific HLA alleles at a false discovery rate of 0.05. The only immune exposure information available for the cohort was CMV serostatus. A further reported finding was that TCR beta sequences accurately predicted the HLA-A and HLA-B alleles for most subjects in the first cohort. In vitro tests confirmed that a few of the cytomegalovirus-associated TCR beta chains recognize cytomegalovirus antigens. A total of fewer than 200 TCR beta chains were listed by the study as associated with cytomegalovirus. The 87-base-pair reads could not distinguish some IMGT-functional V segments, including TRBV6-2 and TRBV6-3, so those segments were excluded. The classifier was reported to diagnose cytomegalovirus status with high specificity and sensitivity in both the original cohort and the validation cohort. Presence/absence analyses assumed roughly uniform sequencing depth across donors, an assumption that may not hold. Strong co-occurrence of HLA alleles, especially DR and DQ, made assigning TCR associations to individual alleles difficult. Because some donors lacked HLA typing at each locus, the association tests relied only on the typed subset.

In total, over 600 healthy bone marrow donors made up the cohort. At the time of sampling, all cohort members were nominally healthy, though unrecorded immune exposures were likely present. The donor was CMV seropositive and was included in the group of 290 or so seropositive cohort members. Each donor provided a peripheral blood sample, and peripheral blood mononuclear cells were used for TCR beta sequencing. Genomic DNA extraction from the blood cell samples was performed with the Qiagen DNeasy Blood Extraction Kit. This clone was seen a few times. No cognate antigen has been identified for it. The record has no base qualities; no much larger clone is one base away.

This clonotype was sampled from a woman aged 50 to 60 in good health and CMV-seropositive. The sequence joins TRBV7-2 to TRBJ2-7, and perhaps TRBD2 as D gene, on 5 matching bases. Sequenced: PBMCs. The encoded CDR3 is CASTPGEMNFYEQYF. The nucleotides read TGTGCCAGCACCCCCGGGGAGATGAACTTCTACGAGCAGTACTTC.